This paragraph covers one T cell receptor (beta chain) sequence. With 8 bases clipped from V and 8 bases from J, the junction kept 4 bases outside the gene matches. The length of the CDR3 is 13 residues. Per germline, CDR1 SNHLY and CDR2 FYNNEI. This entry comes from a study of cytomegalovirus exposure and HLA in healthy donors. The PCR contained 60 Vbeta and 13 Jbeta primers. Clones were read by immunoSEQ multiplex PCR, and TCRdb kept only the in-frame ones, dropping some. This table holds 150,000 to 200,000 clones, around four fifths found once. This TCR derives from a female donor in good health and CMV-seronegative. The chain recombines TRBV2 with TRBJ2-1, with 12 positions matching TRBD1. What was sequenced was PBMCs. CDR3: CASPGQGADEQFF. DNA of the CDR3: TGTGCCAGCCCGGGACAGGGGGCCGATGAGCAGTTCTTC.